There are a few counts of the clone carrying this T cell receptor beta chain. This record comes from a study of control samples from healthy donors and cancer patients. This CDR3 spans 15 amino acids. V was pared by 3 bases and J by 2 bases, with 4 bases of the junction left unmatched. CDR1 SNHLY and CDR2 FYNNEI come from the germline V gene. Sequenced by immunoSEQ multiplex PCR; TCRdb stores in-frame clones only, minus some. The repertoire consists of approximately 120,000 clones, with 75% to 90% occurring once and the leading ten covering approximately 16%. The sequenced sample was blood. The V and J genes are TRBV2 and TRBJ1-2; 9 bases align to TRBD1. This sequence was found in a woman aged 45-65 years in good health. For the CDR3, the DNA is TGTGCCAGCAGTGAGGGACAGGGAAACAACTATGGCTACACCTTC. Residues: CASSEGQGNNYGYTF.